The 26 T cell receptor beta chains below were found in one sample sequenced in a study of control samples from healthy donors and cancer patients. TCRdb's table, derived via immunoSEQ multiplex PCR, lists solely in-frame clones and lacks some. The table includes approximately 150,000 clones, about 90% detected once. Sequencing input: blood. These receptors came from a man between 18 and 35 years old in good health.

V and J are TRBV6-2 or TRBV6-3 and TRBJ2-3; D might be TRBD1 (5 bases). Germline CDR1 and CDR2: MNHEY and SVGEGT. Deletions cut 0 bases from V and 7 bases from J, with 8 bases between. This CDR3 contains 13 residues. The CDR3 sequence is CASSYSRGYTQYF. CDR3 nucleotides: TGTGCCAGCAGTTACTCAAGGGGTTATACGCAGTATTTT.

This clone was found once. The chain employs TRBV6-1 and TRBJ2-5, with D tentatively TRBD1 or TRBD2 (5 bases each). The V end was cut by 1 base, the J end by 5 bases, with 5 bases between. Germline V gene sequence: CDR1 MNHNS, CDR2 SASEGT. The CDR3 extends over 12 amino acids. The CDR3, as DNA: TGTGCCAGCAGTGAAGGGGGGGAGACCCAGTACTTC. Protein: CASSEGGETQYF.

CDR3 sequence reads: CASSRTIEAKLFF. The CDR3 coding sequence is TGTGCCAGCAGTCGGACTATCGAGGCGAAACTGTTTTTT. The J gene is TRBJ1-4, the V gene TRBV6-6; D not resolved. Per the germline V gene, CDR1 is MNHNY and CDR2 is SVGAGI (reference sequence). V was cut by 5 bases and J by 11 bases, with 15 bases left in between. This CDR3 is built from 13 residues.

This chain joins TRBV4-3 and TRBJ2-3; D is possibly TRBD1 (5 bases). Trimming stripped 0 bases from V and 4 bases from J, with 11 bases between. From germline, CDR1 is LGHNA and CDR2 YSLEER. This CDR3 contains 15 residues. The CDR3 spells CASSQDPQAADTQYF. DNA for the CDR3: TGCGCCAGCAGCCAAGATCCACAGGCGGCAGATACGCAGTATTTT.

The chain employs TRBV11-1 and TRBJ2-2; tentatively, D is TRBD2 (6 bases). This CDR3 has 15 amino acids. Germline CDR1 and CDR2: SGHAT and FQDESV (reference sequence). V was pared by 1 base and J by 1 base, with 7 bases between. CDR3: CASSLDGRNTGELFF. In DNA form, the CDR3 reads TGTGCCAGCAGCTTAGACGGGAGGAACACCGGGGAGCTGTTTTTT.

The CDR3 DNA follows: TGTGCCAGTAGTACGACAGTGGACACTGAAGCTTTCTTT. This encodes CASSTTVDTEAFF. The genes are TRBV19 and TRBJ1-1, with a possible D match to TRBD1 (5 bases). V was trimmed by 4 bases and J by 3 bases, leaving 9 bases between them. This CDR3 is 13 amino acids long. The germline V gene has CDR1 LNHDA and CDR2 SQIVND (reference sequence).

The chain combines TRBV9 with TRBJ2-2; D unresolved. The length of the CDR3 is 11 residues. Trimming removed 3 bases from V and 6 bases from J, with 3 bases in between. Germline CDR1 SGDLS, CDR2 YYNGEE. CDR3 in DNA: TGTGCCAGCAGCGAGCCCGGGGAGCTGTTTTTT. It specifies CASSEPGELFF.

The rearrangement uses TRBV9 and TRBJ2-3; 8 bases are a match to TRBD1. This CDR3 spans 15 amino acids. V lost 1 base to trimming and J lost 6 bases; unmatched junction nucleotides: 7. Germline CDR1 reads SGDLS; CDR2 reads YYNGEE. CDR3 protein: CASSVSGGDLDTQYF. The CDR3 DNA follows: TGTGCCAGCAGCGTATCAGGGGGCGACTTGGATACGCAGTATTTT.

The gene calls are TRBV7-3 and TRBJ2-4; D unresolved. The germline V gene has CDR1 SGHTA and CDR2 FQGTGA. V dropped 1 base and J dropped 10 bases, with 11 bases sitting between them. This CDR3 is 13 amino acids long. This chain's CDR3 is CASSLSRNNIQYF. The CDR3 DNA follows: TGTGCCAGCAGCTTAAGCCGGAACAATATTCAGTACTTC.

The chain has TRBV28 and TRBJ2-2, with a weak D call TRBD1 (5 bases). The CDR3 length is 14 residues. The germline V gene has CDR1 MDHEN and CDR2 SYDVKM. Trimming took off 5 bases at V and 2 bases at J, with 9 bases between the two ends. The CDR3 DNA reads TGTGCCAGCAGTCCTCAGGGAAACACCGGGGAGCTGTTTTTT. It translates to CASSPQGNTGELFF.

This chain joins TRBV4-2 and TRBJ2-7; tentatively, D is TRBD2 (6 bases). Germline V gives CDR1 LGHNA, CDR2 YNFKEQ. Trimming removed 3 bases from V and 2 bases from J, with 17 bases in between. This CDR3 comprises 16 residues. CDR3 sequence (DNA): TGTGCCAGCAGCCACCCGTCGGGGGAGATTCCCTACGAGCAGTACTTC. Protein product: CASSHPSGEIPYEQYF.

Turning to this clone: Relative to the germline gene, one junction end is altered; a read error may explain this. The V call is TRBV18, the J call TRBJ1-1; D gene uncertain. This CDR3 contains 17 residues. The germline CDR1 and CDR2 sequences are KGHSH and LQKENI. For the CDR3, the DNA is TGTGCCAGCTCGCCACTCCCCATCGTCCCCACCGGCACTGAAGCTTTCTTT. The encoded protein is CASSPLPIVPTGTEAFF.

Many counts were recorded for this clone. The chain links TRBV11-2 to TRBJ2-3, with D perhaps being TRBD1 or TRBD2 (6 bases each). Germline V gives CDR1 SGHAT, CDR2 FQNNGV. The length of the CDR3 is 15 residues. Trimming took 5 bases from V and 5 from J, leaving 17 bases between them. The CDR3 spells CASSTFRGRGDTQYF. Written as DNA, the CDR3 is TGTGCCAGCAGCACCTTTCGGGGGCGCGGAGATACGCAGTATTTT. Filled out from reference TRBV11-2 and TRBJ2-3, the complete variable domain reads EAGVAQSPRYKIIEKRQSVAFWCNPISGHATLYWYQQILGQGPKLLIQFQNNGVVDDSQLPKDRFSAERLKGVDSTLKIQPAKLEDSAVYLCASSTFRGRGDTQYFGPGTRLTVL.

The chain recombines TRBV6-5 with TRBJ2-7, with D unresolved. The CDR3 runs to 13 residues. Germline CDR1 is MNHEY and CDR2 is SVGAGI. The V and J ends lost 6 bases and 6 bases respectively, with 15 bases between them. For the CDR3, the DNA is TGTGCCAGCAGCCCAACAAGGGCTACCGAGCAGTACTTC. Its translation: CASSPTRATEQYF.

The chain has TRBV4-1 and TRBJ2-7; D gene ambiguous. Germline lookup yields CDR1 MGHRA and CDR2 YSYEKL. The V gene lost 1 base and the J gene lost 7 bases, with 8 bases spanning the gap. The CDR3 has 12 residues. This chain's CDR3 is CASSQVPTEQYF. The CDR3 DNA sequence: TGCGCCAGCAGCCAAGTACCGACAGAGCAGTACTTC.

This sequence joins TRBV19 and TRBJ1-5; D is undetermined. Germline V CDR1 and CDR2: LNHDA, SQIVND (reference sequence). V lost 3 bases and J 0 bases, leaving 12 bases between the germline ends. The CDR3 runs to 16 residues. The CDR3 is CASSIWLRVSNQPQHF. Here the CDR3 DNA reads TGTGCCAGTAGTATTTGGTTGAGAGTTAGCAATCAGCCCCAGCATTTT.

This clone was seen once. This sequence joins TRBV5-4 and TRBJ2-3; TRBD2 is a possible D gene (5 bases). V lost 0 bases, J lost 5 bases, and 19 bases lay in between. CDR1 and CDR2 from the germline V gene are SGHNT and YYREEE (reference sequence). The CDR3 sequence is 17 residues long. The CDR3, as DNA: TGTGCCAGCAGCTTGGGGGGTCTAGCAGCCATAAAAGATACGCAGTATTTT. Protein product: CASSLGGLAAIKDTQYF.

This clone was counted a single time. This chain connects TRBV7-3 to TRBJ1-1; 9 positions match TRBD1. The V gene end was trimmed by 5 bases and the J gene end by 5 bases; junction bases not matched to a gene: 6. CDR3 length: 14 amino acids. The V gene's germline CDR1 is SGHTA and CDR2 FQGTGA. CDR3 sequence reads: CASSPLTGGTEAFF. CDR3 DNA sequence: TGTGCCAGCAGCCCACTGACAGGGGGTACTGAAGCTTTCTTT.

The chain has TRBV6-4 and TRBJ2-2; D is unclear. Trimming removed 4 bases from V and 4 bases from J, with 7 bases in between. From germline, CDR1 is MRHNA and CDR2 SNTAGT. The CDR3 length is 13 residues. The CDR3 spells CASSADTTGELFF. CDR3 nucleotide sequence: TGTGCCAGCAGTGCCGACACCACCGGGGAGCTGTTTTTT.

The rearrangement uses TRBV5-5 and TRBJ2-7; no firm D call. The CDR3 spans 13 residues. Trimming removed 0 bases at V and 3 bases at J, with 7 bases between. CDR1 SGHKS and CDR2 YYEKEE come from the germline V gene (reference sequence). CDR3 sequence reads: CASSLAGHYEQYF. CDR3 DNA: TGTGCCAGCAGCTTGGCCGGCCACTACGAGCAGTACTTC.

The chain couples TRBV29-1 to TRBJ2-1; TRBD2 matches 7 bases. V was pared by 4 bases and J by 0 bases, with 6 bases of the junction left unmatched. CDR1 is SQVTM and CDR2 is ANQGSEA in the germline V gene. This CDR3 region has 15 residues. In DNA, the CDR3 is TGCAGCGTTGGGGGGGGTATGGGCTCCTACAATGAGCAGTTCTTC. Its protein product is CSVGGGMGSYNEQFF.

V gene TRBV2 combines with J gene TRBJ2-7; 7 positions match TRBD1. Germline CDR1 and CDR2: SNHLY and FYNNEI. The CDR3 runs to 14 residues. Germline trimming cut 6 bases from V and 0 bases from J; bases unmatched to any gene: 5. In DNA form, the CDR3 reads TGTGCCAGCAGACCGGGACAGCCCTCCTACGAGCAGTACTTC. It codes for CASRPGQPSYEQYF.

The rearrangement links TRBV10-3 to TRBJ1-2; the D is unclear. Trimming pared 4 bases from V and 5 bases from J, leaving 14 bases between. CDR1 and CDR2 (germline): ENHRY, SYGVKD. The CDR3 contains 14 residues. The CDR3 loop reads CAISGPAGGYGYTF. The CDR3, as DNA: TGTGCCATCAGTGGGCCAGCGGGCGGGTATGGCTACACCTTC.

The genes are TRBV5-1 and TRBJ1-2; D possibly corresponds to TRBD1 (5 bases). Trimming pared 1 base from V and 8 bases from J, leaving 18 bases between. This CDR3 has 15 residues. Germline CDR1 and CDR2: SGHRS and YFSETQ. The CDR3 nucleotides are TGCGCCAGCAGCTTGTTTCTCGGGGGAGAGGAGGGCTACACCTTC. Translating gives CASSLFLGGEEGYTF.

This chain links TRBV29-1 with TRBJ1-4, with D perhaps TRBD1 (6 bases). The CDR3 has 14 amino acids. V was trimmed by 6 bases and J by 2 bases, leaving 13 bases between them. The V gene's germline CDR1 is SQVTM and CDR2 ANQGSEA. CDR3 DNA: TGCAGCGTGGGGGATACAGGGACTAATGAAAAACTGTTTTTT. Translated: CSVGDTGTNEKLFF.

This clone was detected once. The rearrangement links TRBV21-1 to TRBJ2-1; the table's D call, TRBD2, was not checked against the DNA. TRBV21-1 is labeled a pseudogene. The CDR3 loop spans 14 amino acids. The CDR3 region is CASSARGGPNEQFF. CDR3 in DNA: TGTGCCAGCAGCGCGAGGGGGGGCCCCAATGAGCAGTTCTTC.